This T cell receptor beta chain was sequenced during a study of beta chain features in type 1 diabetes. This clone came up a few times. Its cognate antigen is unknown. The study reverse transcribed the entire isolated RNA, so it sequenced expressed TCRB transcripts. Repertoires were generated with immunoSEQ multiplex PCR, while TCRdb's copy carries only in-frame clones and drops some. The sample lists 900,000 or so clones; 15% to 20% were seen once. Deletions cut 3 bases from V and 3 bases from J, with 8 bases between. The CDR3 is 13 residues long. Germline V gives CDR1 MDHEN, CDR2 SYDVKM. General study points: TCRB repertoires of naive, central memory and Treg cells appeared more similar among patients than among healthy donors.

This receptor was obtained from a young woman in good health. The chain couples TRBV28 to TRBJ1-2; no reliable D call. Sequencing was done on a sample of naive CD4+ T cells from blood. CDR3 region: CASSLRVDYGYTF. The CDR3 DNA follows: TGTGCCAGCAGTTTGCGGGTGGACTATGGCTACACCTTC.